This T cell receptor beta chain was obtained from a study of T cell responses to AZD1222 COVID-19 vaccine. Notes on the study in general: Clonal diversity may have been underestimated, and the donors were mostly white British, with more females than males. Epitopes outside B.1.351 and B.1.1.7 mutated regions reportedly drew nearly half of spike TCRs. Repertoires were sampled only after the peak T cell response. Elevations in Spike-specific TCR breadth and depth followed administration of two AZD1222 doses.

Between the trimmed V and J ends, which lost 8 bases and 11 bases, there was a span of 24 bases. Germline V CDR1 and CDR2: MDHEN, SYDVKM. This CDR3 comprises 14 residues. Data came from immunoSEQ multiplex PCR; TCRdb stores just in-frame clones and leaves some out. The sample shows 80,000 to 100,000 clones, about 92% of them seen only once. This clone turned up a few times. Its antigen is unknown. This chain connects TRBV28 to TRBJ1-1; D unclear. This receptor was taken from an adult in good health. Sequenced here: peripheral blood, sampled on day 0 of AZD1222 vaccination. The CDR3 DNA is TGTGCCAGCGGAATTCTGAACACCTACCAAGGGGCTTTCTTT. This gives the protein CASGILNTYQGAFF.